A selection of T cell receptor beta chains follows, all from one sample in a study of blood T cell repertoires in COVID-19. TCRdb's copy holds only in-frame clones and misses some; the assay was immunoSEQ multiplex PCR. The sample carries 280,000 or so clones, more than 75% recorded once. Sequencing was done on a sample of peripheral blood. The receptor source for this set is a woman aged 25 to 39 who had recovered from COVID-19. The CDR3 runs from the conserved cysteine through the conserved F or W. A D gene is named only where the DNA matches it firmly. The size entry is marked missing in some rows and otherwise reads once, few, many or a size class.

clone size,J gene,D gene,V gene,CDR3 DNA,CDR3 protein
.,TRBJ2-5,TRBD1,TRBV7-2,TGTGCCAGCAGGTTTACAGGGGAGAAGACCCAGTACTTC,CASRFTGEKTQYF
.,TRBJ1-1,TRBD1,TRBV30,TGTGCCTGGAGGCTTTACCTGGAGCAGGGGGACGCTTTCTTT,CAWRLYLEQGDAFF
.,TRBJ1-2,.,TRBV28,TGTGCCAGCAGTCCAATCATCGGGGGGCAAGATGGCTACACCTTC,CASSPIIGGQDGYTF
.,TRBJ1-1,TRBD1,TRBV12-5,TGTGCTAGTGGTTTGTACACAGGGGGCGATACTGAAGCTTTCTTT,CASGLYTGGDTEAFF
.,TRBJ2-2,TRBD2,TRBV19,TGTGCCAGTAGGCCACTAGCGGGGGCCGGTGGGGAGCTGTTTTTT,CASRPLAGAGGELFF
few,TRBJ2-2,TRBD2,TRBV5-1,TGCGCCAGCAGTAGAGTGGGACTACCGAACACCGGGGAGCTGTTTTTT,CASSRVGLPNTGELFF
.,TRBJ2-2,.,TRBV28,TGTGCCAGCGGTAGAGGTAGGCCGAGGGACACCGGGGAGCTGTTTTTT,CASGRGRPRDTGELFF
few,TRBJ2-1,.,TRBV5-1,TGCGCCAGCAGTTCGGGACTCGGGATGAATGAGCAGTTCTTC,CASSSGLGMNEQFF
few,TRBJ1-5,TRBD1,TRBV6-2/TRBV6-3,TGTGCCAGCAGTTACAGCCCACAGGGGGAATCGTATCAGCCCCAGCATTTT,CASSYSPQGESYQPQHF
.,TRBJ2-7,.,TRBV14,TGTGCCAGCAGCCGTTTCGCCGGCTCCTACGAGCAGTACTTC,CASSRFAGSYEQYF
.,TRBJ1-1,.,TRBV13,TGTGCCAGCAGCACCGGACGGGATGAAGCTTTCTTT,CASSTGRDEAFF
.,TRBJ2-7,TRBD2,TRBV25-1,TGTGCCAGCAAGACTAGCGGGAGTTCCGAGCAGTACTTC,CASKTSGSSEQYF
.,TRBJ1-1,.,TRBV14,TGTGCCAGCATTCCCGACGGGGGCACTGAAGCTTTCTTT,CASIPDGGTEAFF
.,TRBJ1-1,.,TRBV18,TGTGCCAGCCGGGAGAGTTACACTGAAGCTTTCTTT,CASRESYTEAFF
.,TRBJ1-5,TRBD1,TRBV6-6,TGTGCCAGCCGAGACAGGGAATATAGCAATCAGCCCCAGCATTTT,CASRDREYSNQPQHF
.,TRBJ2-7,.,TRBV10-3,TGTGCCATCAGTGAGTGGTCGGCGCGGAGCTCCTACGAGCAGTACTTC,CAISEWSARSSYEQYF
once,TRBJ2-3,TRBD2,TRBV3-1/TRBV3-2,TGTGCCAGCAGCCAAGTCGTTGGTTGGGGGGACTACAGGGATACGCAGTATTTT,CASSQVVGWGDYRDTQYF
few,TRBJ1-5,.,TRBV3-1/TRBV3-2,TGTGCCAGCAGCGCTAAGGCCGGGAGCAATCAGCCCCAGCATTTT,CASSAKAGSNQPQHF
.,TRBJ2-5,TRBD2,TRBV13,TGTGCCAGCAGCGCGAACGGGGGGGCTGGGACCCAGTACTTC,CASSANGGAGTQYF
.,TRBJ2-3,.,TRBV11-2,TGTGCCAGCAGCTTGCGGGGGCGAACAGATACGCAGTATTTT,CASSLRGRTDTQYF
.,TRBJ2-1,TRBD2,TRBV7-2,TGTGCCAGCAGCTTCGGGGGGGGAATGAATGAGCAGTTCTTC,CASSFGGGMNEQFF
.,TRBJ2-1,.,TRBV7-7,TGTGCTAGCAGCTTTGGGCAGACCAATGAGCAGTTCTTC,CASSFGQTNEQFF